This is a list of T cell receptor beta chains from one sample in a study of T cell responses to AZD1222 COVID-19 vaccine. Profiling relied on immunoSEQ multiplex PCR, and the TCRdb table lists in-frame clones only, not all of them. The sample lists approximately 150,000 clones; 85% to 95% were seen once. The source was peripheral blood, collected after recovery from COVID-19. The receptors come from an adult who had recovered from COVID-19. CDR3s include the opening cysteine and the closing phenylalanine or tryptophan. The order of the fields is V gene, CDR3 protein.

TRBV6-5 CASSYGQDNNEQFF
TRBV28 CASSWAGVGYTF
TRBV27 CASSSPTGTSATDTQYF
TRBV9 CASSPRHPDGRSGANVLTF
TRBV30 CAWSVDRGDNEQFF
TRBV6-5 CASSLGQVYEQYF
TRBV29-1 CSVVTSGYTDTQYF
TRBV9 CASSIRQDPTDTQYF
TRBV4-1 CASSQVSRANYGYTF
TRBV28 CASITPLTGELFF
TRBV7-9 CASSLGRGTVGRNTEAFF
TRBV7-9 CASSSGTGLSGANVLTF
TRBV7-3 CASSFRTSDEQYF
TRBV14 CASSQSTRASGSWDTQYF
TRBV27 CASSFTTGNYGYTF
TRBV27 CASSGTGVPVYEQYF
TRBV3-1/TRBV3-2 CASSQAAGPYEQYF
TRBV6-4 CASSRERGDTQYF
TRBV5-1 CASRPQGTNEKLFF
TRBV7-9 CATTEGTSGSMVTDTQYF
TRBV6-5 CASSYLGAGELFF
TRBV6-5 CASRDASTNEKLFF
TRBV12-3/TRBV12-4 CASSLGFGDEQFF
TRBV19 CASSIRTGHNNQPQHF
TRBV2 CASCGQGGTEAFF
TRBV7-3 CASSFGQYTGELFF
TRBV27 CASSPRLAGLLFF
TRBV9 CASSAYSGGGNYTF
TRBV19 CASSASGTTDTQYF
TRBV18 CASSTSTGGREKLFF
TRBV27 CASSYRIQTEAFF
TRBV5-6 CASSTLVDGTGPWGYTF
TRBV15 CATTVGTGGRYRSPLHF
TRBV19 CASSRDFRSEQYF
TRBV29-1 CSVQAGGGYTF
TRBV3-1/TRBV3-2 CASSQYGGLGYEQYF
TRBV14 CASSQDFGSNYGYTF
TRBV27 CASSTRTGEAAQYF
TRBV24-1 CATSDPSRDRGQDTQYF
TRBV30 CAWSSGNQETQYF
TRBV4-2 CASSQPDRVAYEQYF
TRBV7-9 CASSPGTSGYTF
TRBV7-3 CASSLTGLAGEELFF
TRBV12-3/TRBV12-4 CASSFEGRYEQYF
TRBV29-1 CSVELRGDTYEQYF
TRBV13 CASSLSLGGGYTF
TRBV18 CASSPPRQSSYNEQFF
TRBV7-9 CASSLYGNRANTEAFF
TRBV7-3 CASSPTGATNYGYTF
TRBV4-1 CASSQSGGTQYF